The clone carrying this T cell receptor (beta chain) showed up just a few times. The sample is drawn from a study of T-cell memory formation after mild COVID-19. Using its own MiXCR run on the 5' RACE reads, TCRdb lists one record per CDR3 protein. The sample includes about 350,000 distinct CDR3 sequences, around 15% of them seen just once. Germline V gene lookup returns CDR1 MNHEY and CDR2 SVGEGT. Between the trimmed V and J ends, which lost 7 bases and 6 bases, there was a span of 17 bases. CDR3 length: 14 residues. The clonotype was recovered from a man aged 18 to 30 who had mild COVID-19 (a few samples of this study predate the infection). Cell type and time point are not known. The chain links TRBV6-2 or TRBV6-3 to TRBJ2-3; perhaps D is TRBD1 or TRBD2 (5 bases each). Material: PBMCs or a T cell subset sorted from them (not recorded which). The DNA for the CDR3 is TGTGCCAGCACCGACACGGGGACCGGGGATACGCAGTATTTT. Translated: CASTDTGTGDTQYF.